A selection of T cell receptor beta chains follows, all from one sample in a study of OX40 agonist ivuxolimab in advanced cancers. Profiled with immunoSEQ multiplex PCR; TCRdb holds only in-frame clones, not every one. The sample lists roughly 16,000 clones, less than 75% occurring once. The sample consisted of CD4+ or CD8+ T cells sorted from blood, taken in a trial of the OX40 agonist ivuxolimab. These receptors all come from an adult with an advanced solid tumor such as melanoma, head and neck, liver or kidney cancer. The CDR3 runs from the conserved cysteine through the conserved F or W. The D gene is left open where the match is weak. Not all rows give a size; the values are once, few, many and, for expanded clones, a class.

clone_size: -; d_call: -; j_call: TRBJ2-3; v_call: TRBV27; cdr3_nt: TGTGCCAGCAGTTTGGGAGCTGCTAGCACAGATACGCAGTATTTT; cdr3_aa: CASSLGAASTDTQYF
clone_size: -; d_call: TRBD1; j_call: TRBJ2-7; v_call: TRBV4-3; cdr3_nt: TGCGCCAGCAGCCAAAAAGGGACAGGGGACGAGCAGTACTTC; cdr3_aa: CASSQKGTGDEQYF
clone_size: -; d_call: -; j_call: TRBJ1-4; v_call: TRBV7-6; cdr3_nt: TGTGCCAGCAGCTTAGTCGAAGTCGGAGGTGAAAAACTGTTTTTT; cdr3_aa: CASSLVEVGGEKLFF
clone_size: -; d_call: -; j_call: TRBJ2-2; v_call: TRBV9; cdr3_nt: TGTGCCAGCAGCGTGTGGAACACCGGGGAGCTGTTTTTT; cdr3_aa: CASSVWNTGELFF
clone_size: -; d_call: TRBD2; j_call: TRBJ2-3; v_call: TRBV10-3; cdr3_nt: TGTGCCATCAGGGACCCCGCGGGGGAGGTGAATACAGATACGCAGTATTTT; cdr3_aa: CAIRDPAGEVNTDTQYF
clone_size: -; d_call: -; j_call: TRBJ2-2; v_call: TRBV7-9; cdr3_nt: TGTGCCAGCAGGGGCGGAAACACCGGGGAGCTGTTTTTT; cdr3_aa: CASRGGNTGELFF
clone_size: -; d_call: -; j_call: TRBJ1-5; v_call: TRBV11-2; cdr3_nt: TGTGCCAGCAGCTTAGATAATAGCAATCAGCCCCAGCATTTT; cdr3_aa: CASSLDNSNQPQHF
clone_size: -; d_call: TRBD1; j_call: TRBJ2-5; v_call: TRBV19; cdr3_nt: TGTGCCAGTAGTGCGCCCGGGACAGCGGAAGAGACCCAGTACTTC; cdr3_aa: CASSAPGTAEETQYF
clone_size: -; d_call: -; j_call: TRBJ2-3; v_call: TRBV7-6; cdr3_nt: TGTGCCAGCAGCTTATATTCCAGCACAGATACGCAGTATTTT; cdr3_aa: CASSLYSSTDTQYF
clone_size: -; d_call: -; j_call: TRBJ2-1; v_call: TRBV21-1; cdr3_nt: TGTGCCAGCAGCAAGGTCAGACGATTGAATGAGCAGTTCTTC; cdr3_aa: CASSKVRRLNEQFF
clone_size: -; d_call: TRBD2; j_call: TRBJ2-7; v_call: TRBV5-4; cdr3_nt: TGTGCCAGCAGCTTGGTTAGGACTAGCGTTGAAGACGAGCAGTACTTC; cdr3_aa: CASSLVRTSVEDEQYF
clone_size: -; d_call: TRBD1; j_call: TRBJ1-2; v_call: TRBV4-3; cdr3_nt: TGCGCCAGCAGCCAAGATAGTGCGACAGGGCCGGAACTAGGGAATGGCTACACCTTC; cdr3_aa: CASSQDSATGPELGNGYTF
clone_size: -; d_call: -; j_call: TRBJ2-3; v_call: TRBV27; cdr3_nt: TGTGCCAGCAGTCCAACTTTGACTAGTCCAGATACGCAGTATTTT; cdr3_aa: CASSPTLTSPDTQYF
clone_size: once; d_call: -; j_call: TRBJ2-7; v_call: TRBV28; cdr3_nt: TGTGCCAGCACCCCCCCGAGGGACTCCTACGAGCAGTACTTC; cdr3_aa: CASTPPRDSYEQYF
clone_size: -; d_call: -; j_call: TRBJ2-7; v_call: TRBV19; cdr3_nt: TGTGCCAGTAGTATAGGGGCGGGTTCCTACGAGCAGTACTTC; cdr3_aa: CASSIGAGSYEQYF
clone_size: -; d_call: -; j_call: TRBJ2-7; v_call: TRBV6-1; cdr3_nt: TGTGCCAGCAGCCCAAGAGGTAGCTCCTACGAGCAGTACTTC; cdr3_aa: CASSPRGSSYEQYF
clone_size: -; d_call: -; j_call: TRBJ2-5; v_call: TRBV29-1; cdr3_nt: TGCAGCGTTGAAGCTAGACACCAATTAGAGACCCAGTACTTC; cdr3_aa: CSVEARHQLETQYF
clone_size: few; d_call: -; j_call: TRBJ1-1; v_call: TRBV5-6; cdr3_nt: TGTGCCAGCAGCTTGACACCGACTGAAGCTTTCTTT; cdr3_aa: CASSLTPTEAFF
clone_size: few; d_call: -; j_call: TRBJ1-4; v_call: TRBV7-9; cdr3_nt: TGTGCCAGCAGCCAAGGACGGGTGGAAAAACTGTTTTTT; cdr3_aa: CASSQGRVEKLFF
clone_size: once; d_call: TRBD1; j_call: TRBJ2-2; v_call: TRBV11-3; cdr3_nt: TGTGCCAGCAGAAACGCCCGGGACAGGGCCACCGGGGAGCTGTTTTTT; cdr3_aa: CASRNARDRATGELFF
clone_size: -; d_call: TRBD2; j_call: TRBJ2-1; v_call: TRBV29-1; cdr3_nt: TGCAGCGTTGATGGGTTAGCGGGAGGAAGGAATGAGCAGTTCTTC; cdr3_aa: CSVDGLAGGRNEQFF
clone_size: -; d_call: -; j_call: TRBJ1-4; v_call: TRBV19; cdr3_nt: TGTGCCAGTACCCCGTTCCCACAGGGTCGATATGAAAAACTGTTTTTT; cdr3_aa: CASTPFPQGRYEKLFF